One and the same sample provided the 18 T cell receptor beta chains below, sequenced in a study of cytomegalovirus exposure and HLA in healthy donors. Primers: 60 Vbeta forward and 13 Jbeta reverse. The data were produced by immunoSEQ multiplex PCR, yet TCRdb's version contains in-frame clones alone and is incomplete. This repertoire shows around 90,000 clones, around 85% found once; its top ten account for 6.5% to 9%. What was sequenced was PBMCs. The receptors were gathered from a man between 40 and 49 years old in good health and CMV-seropositive.

This clone was detected only a few times. The chain couples TRBV6-5 to TRBJ2-7; 11 bases map to TRBD2. CDR3 length: 16 amino acids. V shed 2 bases, J shed 5 bases, and the junction held 8 bases outside the gene matches. Germline-derived CDR1 and CDR2 are MNHEY and SVGAGI. Here the CDR3 DNA reads TGTGCCAGCAGTTACGCGACTAGCGGGATGTCTGACGAGCAGTACTTC. Its translation: CASSYATSGMSDEQYF.

This clone was counted between two and nine times. V and J are TRBV25-1 and TRBJ2-3, with 9 nucleotides matching TRBD1. Germline values: CDR1 MGHDK, CDR2 SYGVNS. CDR3 length: 14 amino acids. The junction had 6 bases not matched to a gene; V was cut back by 6 bases and J by 5 bases. The CDR3 is CASSPGQGIDTQYF. CDR3 sequence (DNA): TGTGCCAGCAGCCCGGGACAGGGTATAGATACGCAGTATTTT.

The rearrangement joins TRBV5-4 to TRBJ2-5; D may be TRBD1 (6 bases). Looked up from germline, CDR1 is SGHNT and CDR2 is YYREEE (reference sequence). V shed 5 bases and J shed 3 bases, with 11 bases lying between them. CDR3 length: 13 residues. In nucleotides, the CDR3 is TGTGCCAGCAGTAACGGACAGAAAGAGACCCAGTACTTC. Translated: CASSNGQKETQYF.

CDR3 DNA sequence: TGCGCCAGCAGTCGTGGGACAGGGGGCTTAGAGACCCAGTACTTC. Translated: CASSRGTGGLETQYF. The chain carries TRBV4-1 and TRBJ2-5, with 12 positions matching TRBD1. Germline-derived CDR1 and CDR2 are MGHRA and YSYEKL. V dropped 6 bases and J dropped 4; count of bases not matched to a gene: 6. The CDR3 spans 15 residues.

The chain couples TRBV5-1 to TRBJ1-5; D is ambiguous. Trimming shortened V by 0 bases and J by 3 bases, and 10 bases separated the two germline ends. Germline CDR1 SGHRS, CDR2 YFSETQ. The CDR3 spans 15 residues. The DNA for the CDR3 is TGCGCCAGCAGCTTGGCCGCCGACAACAATCAGCCCCAGCATTTT. Translating it yields CASSLAADNNQPQHF.

The chain joins TRBV7-9 to TRBJ2-3; the D gene is possibly TRBD2 (7 bases). CDR1 SEHNR and CDR2 FQNEAQ come from the germline V gene (reference sequence). The germline V and J ends were trimmed by 6 bases and 5 bases, with 18 bases remaining between them. The CDR3 is 15 amino acids. CDR3 nucleotide sequence: TGTGCCAGCAGGGCCCTAGGGGGGGGCAAAGATACGCAGTATTTT. It specifies CASRALGGGKDTQYF.

The rearrangement joins TRBV5-1 to TRBJ2-6; D remains unclear. V dropped 1 base and J dropped 1 base, with 6 bases sitting between them. Germline V gene lookup returns CDR1 SGHRS and CDR2 YFSETQ. The CDR3 contains 15 residues. This CDR3 is CASSLSVSGANVLTF. The CDR3 DNA reads as TGCGCCAGCAGCTTGTCAGTTTCTGGGGCCAACGTCCTGACTTTC.

The V call is TRBV29-1, the J call TRBJ2-3; a weak D match, TRBD2 (6 bases). The CDR3 spans 12 residues. The germline gives CDR1 SQVTM, CDR2 ANQGSEA. V was trimmed by 8 bases and J by 8 bases, leaving 17 bases between them. The CDR3 DNA reads TGCAGCTACGACGGGGGTGCTGGTACGCAGTATTTT. The encoded protein is CSYDGGAGTQYF.

The J gene is TRBJ2-1, the V gene TRBV6-1; 9 nucleotides line up with TRBD2. CDR1 and CDR2 (germline): MNHNS, SASEGT. The CDR3 runs to 14 residues. V gave up 6 bases and J gave up 9 bases; unmatched junction bases: 9. The CDR3 DNA follows: TGTGCCAGCAGAGCGGGGGGCGGCCTTGTTGAGCAGTTCTTC. This encodes CASRAGGGLVEQFF.

The genes are TRBV18 and TRBJ2-7; tentative D call: TRBD2 (7 bases). The CDR3 is made up of 12 amino acids. Per the germline V gene, CDR1 is KGHSH and CDR2 is LQKENI. The V end lost 9 bases, the J end lost 5 bases, and 14 bases lay between the germline ends. DNA for the CDR3: TGTGCCAGTTCAAGGGGGGGCGACGAGCAGTACTTC. Translated, it gives CASSRGGDEQYF.

The sample holds a few counts of this clone. This chain connects TRBV27 to TRBJ2-7, with 8 bases lining up with TRBD2. After removal of 5 bases from V and 0 bases from J, the junction contained 6 bases not matched to a gene. The CDR3 is made up of 15 amino acids. Germline-derived CDR1 and CDR2 are MNHEY and SMNVEV (reference sequence). The CDR3 region has the DNA TGTGCCAGCAGTCGCGAGCGGGAGAGCTCCTACGAGCAGTACTTC. It encodes CASSRERESSYEQYF.

The chain joins TRBV10-3 to TRBJ2-3; 11 nucleotides match TRBD1. Germline values: CDR1 ENHRY, CDR2 SYGVKD. Trimming at V came to 6 bases and at J to 1 base, leaving 6 bases not matched to a gene. This CDR3 has 16 amino acids. The CDR3 sequence is CAISIGQGAGTDTQYF. In nucleotides, the CDR3 is TGTGCCATCAGCATAGGACAGGGGGCTGGCACAGATACGCAGTATTTT.

This clone was detected only once. The gene calls are TRBV5-1 and TRBJ2-2; D perhaps matches TRBD2 (6 bases). The CDR3 runs 15 residues. Germline-derived CDR1 and CDR2 are SGHRS and YFSETQ. Trimming left V 2 bases short and J 2 bases short, with 10 bases between. In nucleotides, the CDR3 is TGCGCCAGCAGCTTTCGGACTACAAACACCGGGGAGCTGTTTTTT. This translates into CASSFRTTNTGELFF.

The rearrangement uses TRBV27 and TRBJ1-1; 9 positions match TRBD1. The germline CDR1 and CDR2 sequences are MNHEY and SMNVEV (reference sequence). The CDR3 runs to 15 residues. J lost 8 bases, V lost 5 bases, and 12 bases had no gene match. CDR3 amino acids: CASSPYQGQGLEAFF. In nucleotides, the CDR3 is TGTGCCAGCAGTCCATACCAGGGACAGGGACTGGAAGCTTTCTTT.

This rearrangement joins TRBV5-1 to TRBJ1-1, with 9 bases matching TRBD1. The CDR3 extends over 13 amino acids. Germline values: CDR1 SGHRS, CDR2 YFSETQ. V shed 7 bases and J 1 base; nucleotides not matched to a gene: 2. The CDR3 nucleotides read TGCGCCAGCTCGACAGGGGGGAACACTGAAGCTTTCTTT. Its protein is CASSTGGNTEAFF.

This clone has just one count. The chain combines TRBV9 with TRBJ2-1; tentatively, D is TRBD2 (6 bases). V was trimmed by 3 bases and J by 9 bases, leaving 19 bases between them. Germline V gene lookup returns CDR1 SGDLS and CDR2 YYNGEE. This CDR3 has 15 amino acids. DNA for the CDR3: TGTGCCAGCAGCGAGACTTCGGGGGACCCGGGTGAGCAGTTCTTC. Amino acid sequence: CASSETSGDPGEQFF.

The V gene is TRBV7-2, the J gene TRBJ2-5; weak D call: TRBD1 (6 bases). Trimming removed 4 bases at V and 3 bases at J, with 15 bases between. The CDR3 extends over 15 amino acids. CDR1 and CDR2 (germline): SGHTA, FQGNSA. The CDR3 here is CASSSIGTGKETQYF. The CDR3 DNA is TGTGCCAGCAGCTCGATCGGTACAGGGAAAGAGACCCAGTACTTC.

The CDR3 DNA follows: TGTGCCAGCAGGGAGAGCAACTATGGCTACACCTTC. This translates into CASRESNYGYTF. This chain joins TRBV6-5 and TRBJ1-2; D is unresolved. The CDR3 has 12 residues. The germline V gene has CDR1 MNHEY and CDR2 SVGAGI. Trimming took 6 bases from V and 2 from J, leaving 7 bases between them.